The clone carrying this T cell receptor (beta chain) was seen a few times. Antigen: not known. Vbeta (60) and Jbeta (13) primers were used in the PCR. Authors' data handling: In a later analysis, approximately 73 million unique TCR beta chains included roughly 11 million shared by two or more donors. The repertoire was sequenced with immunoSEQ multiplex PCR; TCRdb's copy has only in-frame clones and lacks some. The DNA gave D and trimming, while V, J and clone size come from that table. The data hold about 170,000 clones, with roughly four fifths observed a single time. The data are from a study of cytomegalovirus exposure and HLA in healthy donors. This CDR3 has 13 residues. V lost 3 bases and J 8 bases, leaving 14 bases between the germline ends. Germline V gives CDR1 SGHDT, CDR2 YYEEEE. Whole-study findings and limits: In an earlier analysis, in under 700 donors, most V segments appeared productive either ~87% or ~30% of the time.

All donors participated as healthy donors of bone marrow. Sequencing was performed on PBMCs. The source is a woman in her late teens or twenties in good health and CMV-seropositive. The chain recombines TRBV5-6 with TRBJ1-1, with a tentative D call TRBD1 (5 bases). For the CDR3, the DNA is TGTGCCAGCAGCTCCCAGGGTCAGTCCGAAGCTTTCTTT. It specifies CASSSQGQSEAFF.